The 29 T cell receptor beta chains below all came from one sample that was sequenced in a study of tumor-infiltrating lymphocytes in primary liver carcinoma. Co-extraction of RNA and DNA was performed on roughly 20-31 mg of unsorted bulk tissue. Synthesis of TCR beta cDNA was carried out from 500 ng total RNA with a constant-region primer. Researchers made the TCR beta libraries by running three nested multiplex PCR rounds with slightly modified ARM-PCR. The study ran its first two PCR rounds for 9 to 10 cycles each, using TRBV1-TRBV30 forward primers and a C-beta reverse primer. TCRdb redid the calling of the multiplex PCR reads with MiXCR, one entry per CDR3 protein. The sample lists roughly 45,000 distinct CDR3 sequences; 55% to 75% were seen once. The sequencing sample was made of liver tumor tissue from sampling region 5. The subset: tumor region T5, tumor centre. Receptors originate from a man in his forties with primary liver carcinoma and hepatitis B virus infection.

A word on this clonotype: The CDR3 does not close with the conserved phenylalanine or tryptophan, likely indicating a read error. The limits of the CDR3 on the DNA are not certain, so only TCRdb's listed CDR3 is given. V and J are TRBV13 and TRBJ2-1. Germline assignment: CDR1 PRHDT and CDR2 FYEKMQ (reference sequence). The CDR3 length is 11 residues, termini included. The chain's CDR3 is CASSLGQGPFL.

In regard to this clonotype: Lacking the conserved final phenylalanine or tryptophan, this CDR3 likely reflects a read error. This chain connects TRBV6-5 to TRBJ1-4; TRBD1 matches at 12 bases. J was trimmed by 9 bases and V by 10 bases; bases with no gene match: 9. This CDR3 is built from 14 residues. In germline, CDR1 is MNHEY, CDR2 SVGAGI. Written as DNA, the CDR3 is TGTGCCATCAGCCCGGGACAGGGGGCCCAAAAACTGTTTTTG. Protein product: CAISPGQGAQKLFL.

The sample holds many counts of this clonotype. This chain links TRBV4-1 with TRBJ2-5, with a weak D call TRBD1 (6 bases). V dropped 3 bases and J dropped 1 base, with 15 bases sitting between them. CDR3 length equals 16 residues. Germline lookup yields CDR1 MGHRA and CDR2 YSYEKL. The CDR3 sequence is CASSQGPIQGQETQYF. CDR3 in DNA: TGCGCCAGCAGCCAGGGTCCCATACAGGGCCAAGAGACCCAGTACTTC.

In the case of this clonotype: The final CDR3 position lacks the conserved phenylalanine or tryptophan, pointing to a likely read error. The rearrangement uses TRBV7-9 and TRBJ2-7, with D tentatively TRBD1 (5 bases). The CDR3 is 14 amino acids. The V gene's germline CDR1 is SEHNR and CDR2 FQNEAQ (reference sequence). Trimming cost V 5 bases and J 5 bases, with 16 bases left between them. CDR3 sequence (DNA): TGTGCCAGCAGCCCGCAGGTAGGGGTCGACGAGCAGTACCTC. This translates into CASSPQVGVDEQYL.

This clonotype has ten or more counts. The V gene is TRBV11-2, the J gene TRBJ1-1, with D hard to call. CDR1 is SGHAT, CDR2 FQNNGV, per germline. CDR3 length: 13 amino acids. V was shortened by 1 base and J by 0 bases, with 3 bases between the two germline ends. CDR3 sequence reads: CASSLGLNTEAFF. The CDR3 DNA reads TGTGCCAGCAGCTTAGGCCTGAACACTGAAGCTTTCTTT.

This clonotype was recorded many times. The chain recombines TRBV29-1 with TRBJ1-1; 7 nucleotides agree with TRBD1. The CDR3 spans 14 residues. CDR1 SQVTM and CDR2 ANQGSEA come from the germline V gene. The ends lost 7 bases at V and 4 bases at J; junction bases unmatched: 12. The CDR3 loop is CSGQMGQRGTEAFF. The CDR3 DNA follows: TGCAGCGGCCAGATGGGACAGAGGGGCACTGAAGCTTTCTTT. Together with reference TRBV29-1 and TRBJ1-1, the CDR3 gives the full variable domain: SAVISQKPSRDICQRGTSLTIQCQVDSQVTMMFWYRQQPGQSLTLIATANQGSEATYESGFVIDKFPISRPNLTFSTLTVSNMSPEDSSIYLCSGQMGQRGTEAFFGQGTRLTVV.

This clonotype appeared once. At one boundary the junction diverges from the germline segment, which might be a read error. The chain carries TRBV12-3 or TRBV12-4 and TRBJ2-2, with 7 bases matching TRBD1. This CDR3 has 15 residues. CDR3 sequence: CASGPGTGATGKLSF. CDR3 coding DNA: TGTGCCAGCGGTCCCGGTACAGGGGCGACCGGGAAGCTGTCTTTT.

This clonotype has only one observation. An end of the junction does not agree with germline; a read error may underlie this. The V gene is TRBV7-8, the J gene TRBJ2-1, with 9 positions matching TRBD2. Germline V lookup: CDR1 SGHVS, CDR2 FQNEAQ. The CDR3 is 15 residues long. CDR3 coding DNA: TGTGCCAGCAGCCCCTTCAGGACTAGCGAGAATGAACAGTTCTTC. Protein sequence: CASSPFRTSENEQFF.

The CDR3 coding sequence is TGTGCCAGCAATTCCTTAGCGGGAGAGGCAGATACGCAGTATTTT. Its protein is CASNSLAGEADTQYF. The chain is built from TRBV6-1 and TRBJ2-3; TRBD2 agrees at 9 bases. The V gene end was trimmed by 7 bases and the J gene end by 4 bases; junction bases not matched to a gene: 9. CDR1 MNHNS and CDR2 SASEGT come from the germline V gene. The CDR3 has 15 amino acids.

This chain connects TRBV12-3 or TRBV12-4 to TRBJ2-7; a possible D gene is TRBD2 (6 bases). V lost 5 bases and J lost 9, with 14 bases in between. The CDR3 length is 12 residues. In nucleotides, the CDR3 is TGTGCCAGCAGTACACTAGCCTGCGGGCAGTACTTC. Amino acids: CASSTLACGQYF.

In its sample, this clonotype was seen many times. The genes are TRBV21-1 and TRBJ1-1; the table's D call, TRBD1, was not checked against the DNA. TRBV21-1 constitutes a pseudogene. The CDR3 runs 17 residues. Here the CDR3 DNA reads TGTGCCAGCAGCAAAGACAAAGAGCCGGGATTTTGGACTGAAGCTTTCTTT. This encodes CASSKDKEPGFWTEAFF.

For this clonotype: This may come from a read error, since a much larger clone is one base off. CDR3 sequence reads: CASSLLAGREQYF. The CDR3, as DNA: TGTGCCAGCAGTTTACTAGCGGGAAGGGAGCAGTACTTC. This chain links TRBV28 with TRBJ2-7; 9 nucleotides match TRBD2. Germline V gene lookup returns CDR1 MDHEN and CDR2 SYDVKM. After removal of 2 bases from V and 7 bases from J, the junction contained 3 bases not matched to a gene. The CDR3 is 13 residues long.

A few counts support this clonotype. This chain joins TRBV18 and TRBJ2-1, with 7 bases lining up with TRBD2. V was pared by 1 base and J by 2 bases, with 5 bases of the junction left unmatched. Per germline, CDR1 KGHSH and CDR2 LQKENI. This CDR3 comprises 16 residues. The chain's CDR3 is CASSPRRGSTYNEQFF. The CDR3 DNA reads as TGTGCCAGCTCACCACGACGCGGGAGTACCTACAATGAGCAGTTCTTC.

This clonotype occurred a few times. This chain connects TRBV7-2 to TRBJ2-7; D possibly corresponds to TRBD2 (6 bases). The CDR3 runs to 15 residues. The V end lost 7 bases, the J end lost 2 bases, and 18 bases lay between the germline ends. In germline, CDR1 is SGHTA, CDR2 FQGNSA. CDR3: CASNSFSGFAYEQYF. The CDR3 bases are TGTGCCAGCAACTCCTTTAGCGGTTTTGCCTACGAGCAGTACTTC.

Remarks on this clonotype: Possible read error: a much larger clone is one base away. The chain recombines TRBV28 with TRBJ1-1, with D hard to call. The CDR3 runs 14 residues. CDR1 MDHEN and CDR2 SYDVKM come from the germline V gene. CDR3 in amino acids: CANSLGTERTEAFF. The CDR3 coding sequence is TGTGCCAACAGTTTAGGCACGGAGAGGACTGAAGCTTTCTTT.

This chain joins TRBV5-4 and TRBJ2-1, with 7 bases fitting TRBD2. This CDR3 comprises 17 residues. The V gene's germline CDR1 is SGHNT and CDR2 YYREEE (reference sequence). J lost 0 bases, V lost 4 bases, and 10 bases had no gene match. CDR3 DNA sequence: TGTGCCAGCAGCCCCGAAGCGGGAACTGTCTCCTACAATGAGCAGTTCTTC. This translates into CASSPEAGTVSYNEQFF.

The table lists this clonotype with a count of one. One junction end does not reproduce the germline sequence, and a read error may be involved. The DNA of the CDR3 is TGTGCCAGCAACCCTATGGATGAACCGCCCTACGAGCAGTACTTC. Translation gives CASNPMDEPPYEQYF. The chain is built from TRBV4-1 and TRBJ2-7; D is ambiguous. This CDR3 has 15 residues. Germline loops: CDR1 MGHRA, CDR2 YSYEKL.

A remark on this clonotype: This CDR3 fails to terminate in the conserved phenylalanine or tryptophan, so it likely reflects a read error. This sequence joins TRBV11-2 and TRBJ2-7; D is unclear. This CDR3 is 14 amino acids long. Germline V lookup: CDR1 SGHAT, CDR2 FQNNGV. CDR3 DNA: TGCGCCAACAGCTTAACCGACGGAGCCTACGAGCAGTACCTC. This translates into CANSLTDGAYEQYL.

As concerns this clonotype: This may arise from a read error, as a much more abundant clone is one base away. CDR3 in amino acids: CASSVVWHVETQYF. In DNA, the CDR3 is TGTGCCAGCAGCGTAGTGTGGCACGTAGAGACCCAGTACTTC. This chain joins TRBV7-9 and TRBJ2-5; D ambiguous. Trimming left V 5 bases short and J 4 bases short, with 14 bases between. The CDR3 loop spans 14 amino acids. Germline V gene data show CDR1 as SEHNR and CDR2 as FQNEAQ (reference sequence). The variable domain in full, with the rest retrieved from reference TRBV7-9 and TRBJ2-5, is DTGVSQNPRHKITKRGQNVTFRCDPISEHNRLYWYRQTLGQGPEFLTYFQNEAQLEKSRLLSDRFSAERPKGSFSTLEIQRTEQGDSAMYLCASSVVWHVETQYFGPGTRLLVL.

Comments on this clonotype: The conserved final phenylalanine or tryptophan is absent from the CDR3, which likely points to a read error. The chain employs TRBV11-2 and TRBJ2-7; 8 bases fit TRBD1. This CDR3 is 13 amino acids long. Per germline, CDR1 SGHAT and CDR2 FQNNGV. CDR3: CTSSLRTGNEQYL. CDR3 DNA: TGTACCAGCAGCTTAAGGACAGGGAACGAGCAGTACCTC.

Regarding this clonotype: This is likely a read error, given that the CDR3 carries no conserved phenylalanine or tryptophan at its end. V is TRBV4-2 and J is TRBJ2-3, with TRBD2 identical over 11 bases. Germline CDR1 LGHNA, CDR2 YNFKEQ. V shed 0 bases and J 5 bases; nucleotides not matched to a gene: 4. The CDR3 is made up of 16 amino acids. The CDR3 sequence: CASSQDIAGGQDTQYS. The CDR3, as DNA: TGTGCCAGCAGCCAAGATATAGCGGGAGGGCAAGATACGCAGTATTCT.

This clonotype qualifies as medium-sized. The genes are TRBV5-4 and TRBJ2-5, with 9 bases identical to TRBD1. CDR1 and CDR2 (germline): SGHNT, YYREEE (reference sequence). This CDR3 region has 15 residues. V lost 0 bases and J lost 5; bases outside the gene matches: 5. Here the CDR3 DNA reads TGTGCCAGCAGCTTGGACAGGGGGCTAGGGGAGACCCAGTACTTC. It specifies CASSLDRGLGETQYF.

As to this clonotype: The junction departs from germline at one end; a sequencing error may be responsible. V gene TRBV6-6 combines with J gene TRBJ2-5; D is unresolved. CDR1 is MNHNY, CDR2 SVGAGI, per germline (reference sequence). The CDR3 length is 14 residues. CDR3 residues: CANSYSSGRETQYF. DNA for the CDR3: TGTGCCAACAGTTACTCTAGTGGCCGAGAGACCCAGTACTTC.

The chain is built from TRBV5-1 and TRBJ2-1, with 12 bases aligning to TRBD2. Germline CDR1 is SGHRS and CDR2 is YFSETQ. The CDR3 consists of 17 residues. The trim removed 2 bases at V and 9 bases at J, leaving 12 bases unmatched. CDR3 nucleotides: TGCGCCAGCAGCTTACTAGGACTAGCGGGATCCGGGGGTGAGCAGTTCTTC. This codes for CASSLLGLAGSGGEQFF.

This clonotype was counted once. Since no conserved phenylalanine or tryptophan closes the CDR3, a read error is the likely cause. CDR3 in amino acids: CASSLPCPGGTFYGYTS. CDR3 sequence (DNA): TGTGCCAGCAGTCTTCCCTGTCCAGGGGGTACATTCTATGGCTACACCTCC. The rearrangement uses TRBV6-5 and TRBJ1-2; 7 bases match TRBD1. CDR3 length: 17 residues. Germline CDR1 and CDR2: MNHEY and SVGAGI. Trimming took 5 bases from V and 4 from J; bases not matched to a gene: 16.

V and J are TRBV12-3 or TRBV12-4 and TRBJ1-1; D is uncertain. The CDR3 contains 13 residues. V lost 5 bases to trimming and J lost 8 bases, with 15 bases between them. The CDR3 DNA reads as TGTGCCAGCAGTGTGATAGGGTTGACAGAAGCTTTCTTT. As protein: CASSVIGLTEAFF.

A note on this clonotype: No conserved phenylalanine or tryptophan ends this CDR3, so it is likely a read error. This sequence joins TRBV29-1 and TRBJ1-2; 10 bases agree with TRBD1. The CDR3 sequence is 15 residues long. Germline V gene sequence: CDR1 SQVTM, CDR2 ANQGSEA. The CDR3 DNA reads TGCAGCGCCGGGGACAGGGGAGACCTGGACTATGGTTACACCCTC. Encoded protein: CSAGDRGDLDYGYTL.

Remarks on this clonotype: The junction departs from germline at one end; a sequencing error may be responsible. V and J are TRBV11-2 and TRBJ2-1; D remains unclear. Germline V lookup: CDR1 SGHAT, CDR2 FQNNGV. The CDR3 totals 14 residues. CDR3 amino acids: CGSSSAAGSNEQFF. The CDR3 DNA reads TGTGGCAGCAGCTCCGCTGCAGGCAGTAATGAACAGTTCTTC. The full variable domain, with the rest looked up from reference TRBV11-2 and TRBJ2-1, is EAGVAQSPRYKIIEKRQSVAFWCNPISGHATLYWYQQILGQGPKLLIQFQNNGVVDDSQLPKDRFSAERLKGVDSTLKIQPAKLEDSAVYLCGSSSAAGSNEQFFGPGTRLTVL.

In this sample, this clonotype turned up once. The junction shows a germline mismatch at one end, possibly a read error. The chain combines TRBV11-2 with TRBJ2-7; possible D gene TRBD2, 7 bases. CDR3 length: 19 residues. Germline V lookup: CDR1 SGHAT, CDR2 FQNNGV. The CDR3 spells CTSSLITRGRADPPYEQYF. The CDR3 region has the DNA TGCACCAGCAGCTTAATTACTAGGGGGAGGGCCGACCCTCCCTACGAGCAGTACTTC.